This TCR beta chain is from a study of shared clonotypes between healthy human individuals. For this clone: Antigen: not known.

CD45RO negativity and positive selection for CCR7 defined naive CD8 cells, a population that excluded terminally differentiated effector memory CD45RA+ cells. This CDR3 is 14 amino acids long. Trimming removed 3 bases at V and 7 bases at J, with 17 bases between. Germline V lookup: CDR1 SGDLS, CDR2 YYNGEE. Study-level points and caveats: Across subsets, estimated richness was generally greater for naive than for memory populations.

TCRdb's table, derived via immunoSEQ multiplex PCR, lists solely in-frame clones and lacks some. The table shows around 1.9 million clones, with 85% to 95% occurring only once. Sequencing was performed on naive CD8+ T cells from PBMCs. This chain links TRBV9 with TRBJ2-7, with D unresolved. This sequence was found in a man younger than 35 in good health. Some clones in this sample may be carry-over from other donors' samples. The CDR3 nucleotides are TGTGCCAGCAGCGCCGGCGGACGAGATGGGGAGCAGTACTTC. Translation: CASSAGGRDGEQYF.